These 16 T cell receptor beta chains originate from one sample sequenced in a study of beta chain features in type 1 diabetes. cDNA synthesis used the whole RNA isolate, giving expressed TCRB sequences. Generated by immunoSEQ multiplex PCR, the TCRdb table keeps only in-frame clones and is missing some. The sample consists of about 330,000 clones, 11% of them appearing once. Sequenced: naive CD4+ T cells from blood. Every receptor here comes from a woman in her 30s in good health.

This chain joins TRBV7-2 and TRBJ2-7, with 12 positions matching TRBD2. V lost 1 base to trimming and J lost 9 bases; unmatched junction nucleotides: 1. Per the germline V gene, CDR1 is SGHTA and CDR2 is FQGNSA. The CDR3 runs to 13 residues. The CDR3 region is CASSLGGLAGQYF. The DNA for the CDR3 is TGTGCCAGCAGCTTAGGGGGACTAGCGGGGCAGTACTTC.

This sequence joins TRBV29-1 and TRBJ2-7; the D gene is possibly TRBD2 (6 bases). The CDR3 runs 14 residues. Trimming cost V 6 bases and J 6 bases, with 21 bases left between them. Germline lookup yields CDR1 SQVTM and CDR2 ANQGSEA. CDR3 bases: TGCAGCGTCGTTTATAGCGGAGTCCGGATCGAGCAGTACTTC. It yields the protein CSVVYSGVRIEQYF.

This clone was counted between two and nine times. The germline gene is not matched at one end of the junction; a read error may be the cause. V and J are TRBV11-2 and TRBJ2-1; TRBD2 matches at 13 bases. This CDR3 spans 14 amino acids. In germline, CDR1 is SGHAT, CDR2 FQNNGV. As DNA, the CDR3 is TGTGCCAGCAGGCCGGGACTAGCGGGATCCGGTTTGATCTTC. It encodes CASRPGLAGSGLIF.

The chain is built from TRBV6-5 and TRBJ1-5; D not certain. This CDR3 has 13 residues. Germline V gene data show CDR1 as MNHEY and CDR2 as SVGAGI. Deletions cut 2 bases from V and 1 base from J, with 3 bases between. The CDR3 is CASSYGSNQPQHF. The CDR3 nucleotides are TGTGCCAGCAGTTACGGCAGCAATCAGCCCCAGCATTTT.

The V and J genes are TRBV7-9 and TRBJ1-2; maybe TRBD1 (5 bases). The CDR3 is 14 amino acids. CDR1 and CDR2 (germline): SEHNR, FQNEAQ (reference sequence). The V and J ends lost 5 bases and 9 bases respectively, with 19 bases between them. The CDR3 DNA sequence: TGTGCCAGCAGCGCGGAAGGGATAGGGGCCCGCTACACCTTC. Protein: CASSAEGIGARYTF.

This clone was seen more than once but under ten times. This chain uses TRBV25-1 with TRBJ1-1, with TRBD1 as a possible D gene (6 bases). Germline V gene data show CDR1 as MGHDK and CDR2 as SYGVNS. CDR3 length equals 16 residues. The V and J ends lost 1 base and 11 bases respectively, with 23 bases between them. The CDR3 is CASSEFPSGRGPMAFF. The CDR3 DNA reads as TGTGCCAGCAGTGAATTCCCCTCGGGCAGGGGACCAATGGCTTTCTTT.

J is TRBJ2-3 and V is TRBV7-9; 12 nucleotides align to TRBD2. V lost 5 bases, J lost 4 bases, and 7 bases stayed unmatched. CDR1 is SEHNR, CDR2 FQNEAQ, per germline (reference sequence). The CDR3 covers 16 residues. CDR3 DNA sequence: TGTGCCAGCAGCGAACGACTAGCGGGAGCGGCAGATACGCAGTATTTT. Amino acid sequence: CASSERLAGAADTQYF.

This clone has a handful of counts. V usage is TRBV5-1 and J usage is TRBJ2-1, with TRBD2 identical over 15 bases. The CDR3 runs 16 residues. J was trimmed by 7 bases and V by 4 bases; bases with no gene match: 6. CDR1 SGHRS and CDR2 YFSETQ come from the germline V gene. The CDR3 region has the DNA TGCGCCAGCAGCGTTGGGACTAGCGGGAGGATAAATGAGCAGTTCTTC. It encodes CASSVGTSGRINEQFF.

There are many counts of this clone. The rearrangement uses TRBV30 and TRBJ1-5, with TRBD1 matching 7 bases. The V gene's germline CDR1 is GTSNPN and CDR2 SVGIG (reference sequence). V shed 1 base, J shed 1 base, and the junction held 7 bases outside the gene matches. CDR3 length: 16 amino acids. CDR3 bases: TGTGCCTGGAGTGCCCCAGGGGGTCTAAGCAATCAGCCCCAGCATTTT. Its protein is CAWSAPGGLSNQPQHF.

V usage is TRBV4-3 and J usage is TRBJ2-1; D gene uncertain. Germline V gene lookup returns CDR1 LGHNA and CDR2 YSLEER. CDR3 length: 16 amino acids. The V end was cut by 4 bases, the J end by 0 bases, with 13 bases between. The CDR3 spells CASSRRVRSSYNEQFF. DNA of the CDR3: TGCGCCAGCAGCCGCCGGGTGAGGAGCTCCTACAATGAGCAGTTCTTC.

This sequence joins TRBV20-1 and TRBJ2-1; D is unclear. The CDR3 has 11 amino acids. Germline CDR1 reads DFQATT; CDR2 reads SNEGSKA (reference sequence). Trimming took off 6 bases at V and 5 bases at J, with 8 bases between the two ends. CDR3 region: CSAPSHNEQFF. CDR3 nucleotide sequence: TGCAGTGCCCCGTCCCACAATGAGCAGTTCTTC.

Here the CDR3 reads CASSREREGTYNEQFF. In DNA, the CDR3 is TGCGCCAGCAGCCGGGAGCGGGAGGGGACTTACAATGAGCAGTTCTTC. The V and J genes are TRBV4-3 and TRBJ2-1, with TRBD2 matching 10 bases. Germline lookup yields CDR1 LGHNA and CDR2 YSLEER. The CDR3 spans 16 residues. The V segment lost 4 bases and the J segment 4 bases; nucleotides outside the gene matches: 7.

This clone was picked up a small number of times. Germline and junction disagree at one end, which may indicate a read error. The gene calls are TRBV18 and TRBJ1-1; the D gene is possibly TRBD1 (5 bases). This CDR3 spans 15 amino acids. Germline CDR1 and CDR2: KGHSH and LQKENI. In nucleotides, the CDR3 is TGTGCCAGCTCTCCACAAGGACATATGAACACTGAAGCTTTCTTT. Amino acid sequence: CASSPQGHMNTEAFF.

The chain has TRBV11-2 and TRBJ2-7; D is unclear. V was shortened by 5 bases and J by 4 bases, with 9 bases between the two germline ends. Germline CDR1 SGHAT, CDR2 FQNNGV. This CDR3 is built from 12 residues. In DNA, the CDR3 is TGTGCCAGCAGCCGGAGTAAATACGAGCAGTACTTC. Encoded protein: CASSRSKYEQYF.

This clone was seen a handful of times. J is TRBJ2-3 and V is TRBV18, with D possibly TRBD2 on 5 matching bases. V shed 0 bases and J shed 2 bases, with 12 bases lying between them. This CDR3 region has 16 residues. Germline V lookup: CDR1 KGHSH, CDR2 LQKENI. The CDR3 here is CASSPPAGPPTDTQYF. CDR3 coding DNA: TGTGCCAGCTCACCACCCGCGGGTCCCCCCACAGATACGCAGTATTTT.

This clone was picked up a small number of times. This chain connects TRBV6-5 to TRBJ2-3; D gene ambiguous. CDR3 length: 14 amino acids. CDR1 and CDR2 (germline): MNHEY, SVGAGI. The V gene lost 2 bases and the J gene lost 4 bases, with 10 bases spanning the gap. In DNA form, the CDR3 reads TGTGCCAGCAGTTACGGTACGGTGTCAGATACGCAGTATTTT. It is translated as CASSYGTVSDTQYF.